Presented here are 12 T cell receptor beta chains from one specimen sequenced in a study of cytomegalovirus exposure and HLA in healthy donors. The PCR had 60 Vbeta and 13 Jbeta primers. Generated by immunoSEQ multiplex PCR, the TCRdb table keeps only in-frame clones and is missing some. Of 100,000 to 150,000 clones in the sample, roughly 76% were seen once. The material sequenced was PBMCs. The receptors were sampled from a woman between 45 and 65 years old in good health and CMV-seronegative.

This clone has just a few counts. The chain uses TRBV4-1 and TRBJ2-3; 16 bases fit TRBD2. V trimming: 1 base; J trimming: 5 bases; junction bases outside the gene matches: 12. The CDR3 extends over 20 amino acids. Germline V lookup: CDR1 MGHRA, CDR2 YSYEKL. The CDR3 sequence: CASSQGAFGTSGRAVDTQYF. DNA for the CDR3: TGCGCCAGCAGCCAAGGAGCCTTCGGGACTAGCGGGAGGGCAGTAGATACGCAGTATTTT.

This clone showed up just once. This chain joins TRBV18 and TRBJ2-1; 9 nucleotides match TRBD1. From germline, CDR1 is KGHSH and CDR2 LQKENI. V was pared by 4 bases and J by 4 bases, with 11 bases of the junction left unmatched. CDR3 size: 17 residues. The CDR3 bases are TGTGCCAGCTCACTTGCAACGACAGGGACAGGGTACAATGAGCAGTTCTTC. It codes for CASSLATTGTGYNEQFF. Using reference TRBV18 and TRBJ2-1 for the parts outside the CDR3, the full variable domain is NAGVMQNPRHLVRRRGQEARLRCSPMKGHSHVYWYRQLPEEGLKFMVYLQKENIIDESGMPKERFSAEFPKEGPSILRIQQVVRGDSAAYFCASSLATTGTGYNEQFFGPGTRLTVL.

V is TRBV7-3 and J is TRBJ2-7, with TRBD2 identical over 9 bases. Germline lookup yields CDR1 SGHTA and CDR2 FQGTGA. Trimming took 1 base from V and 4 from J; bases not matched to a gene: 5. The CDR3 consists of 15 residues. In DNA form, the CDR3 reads TGTGCCAGCAGCTTAAATCTAGCGGGGACATACGAGCAGTACTTC. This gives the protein CASSLNLAGTYEQYF.

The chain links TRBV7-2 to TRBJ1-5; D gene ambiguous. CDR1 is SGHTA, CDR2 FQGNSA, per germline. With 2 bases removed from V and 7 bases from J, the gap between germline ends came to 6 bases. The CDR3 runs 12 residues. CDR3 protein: CASSLNRQPQHF. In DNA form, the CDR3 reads TGTGCCAGCAGCTTAAACAGACAGCCCCAGCATTTT.

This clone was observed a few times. In nucleotides, the CDR3 is TGTGCCACCAGCCCGCGGGACAGGGGCAACTATGGCTACACCTTC. This sequence encodes CATSPRDRGNYGYTF. The chain joins TRBV15 to TRBJ1-2, with 10 bases that match TRBD1. The length of the CDR3 is 15 residues. Germline V CDR1 and CDR2: LNHNV, YYDKDF (reference sequence). The V segment lost 5 bases and the J segment 2 bases; nucleotides outside the gene matches: 5.

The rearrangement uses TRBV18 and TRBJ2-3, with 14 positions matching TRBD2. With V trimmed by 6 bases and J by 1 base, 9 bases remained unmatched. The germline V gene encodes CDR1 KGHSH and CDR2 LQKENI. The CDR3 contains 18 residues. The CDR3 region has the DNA TGTGCCAGCTCCGTCCAGGGGACTAGCGGGAGTGGCACAGATACGCAGTATTTT. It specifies CASSVQGTSGSGTDTQYF.

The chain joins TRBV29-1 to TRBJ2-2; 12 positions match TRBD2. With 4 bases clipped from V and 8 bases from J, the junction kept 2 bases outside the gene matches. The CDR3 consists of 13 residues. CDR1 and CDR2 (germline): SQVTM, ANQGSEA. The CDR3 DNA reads TGCAGCGTTGGACTAGCGGGAGCTGGGGAGCTGTTTTTT. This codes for CSVGLAGAGELFF.

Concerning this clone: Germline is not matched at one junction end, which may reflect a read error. The chain's CDR3 is CASSLGGRELSF. DNA for the CDR3: TGTGCCAGCAGCTTAGGTGGCCGGGAACTGTCTTTT. This chain connects TRBV11-2 to TRBJ1-4, with D uncertain. CDR1 is SGHAT and CDR2 is FQNNGV in the germline V gene. The CDR3 has 12 amino acids.

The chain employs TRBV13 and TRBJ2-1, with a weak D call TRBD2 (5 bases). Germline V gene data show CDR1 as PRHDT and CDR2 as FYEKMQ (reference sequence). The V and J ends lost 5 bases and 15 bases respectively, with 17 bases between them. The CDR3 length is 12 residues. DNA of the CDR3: TGTGCCAGCAGCCAGAATCCGGGGAGTCCGTTCTTC. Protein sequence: CASSQNPGSPFF.

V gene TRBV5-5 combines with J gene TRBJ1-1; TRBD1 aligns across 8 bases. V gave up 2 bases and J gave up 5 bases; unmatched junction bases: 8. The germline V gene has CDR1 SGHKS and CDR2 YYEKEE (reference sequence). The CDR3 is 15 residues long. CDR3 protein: CASSFGAGGRTEAFF. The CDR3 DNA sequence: TGTGCCAGCAGCTTCGGGGCAGGGGGCAGAACTGAAGCTTTCTTT.

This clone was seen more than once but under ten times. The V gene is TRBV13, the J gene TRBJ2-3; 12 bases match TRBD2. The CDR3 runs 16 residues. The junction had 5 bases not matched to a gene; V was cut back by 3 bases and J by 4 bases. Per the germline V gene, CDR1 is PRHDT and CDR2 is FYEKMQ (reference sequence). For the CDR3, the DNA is TGTGCCAGCAGCTTCAAGACTAGCGGGAGCGCAGATACGCAGTATTTT. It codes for CASSFKTSGSADTQYF.

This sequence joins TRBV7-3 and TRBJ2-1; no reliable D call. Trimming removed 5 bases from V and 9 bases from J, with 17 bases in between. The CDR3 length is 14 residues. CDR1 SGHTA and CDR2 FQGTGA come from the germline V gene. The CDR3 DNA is TGTGCCAGCAGCCCCCGAGTTAGCCCCGGTGAGCAGTTCTTC. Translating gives CASSPRVSPGEQFF.